These 20 T cell receptor beta chains were all obtained from the same sample, sequenced in a study of T cells in localized non-small cell lung cancer. Measured with immunoSEQ multiplex PCR; TCRdb has only the in-frame clones, and not every one. There are more than 15,000 clones in the sample; approximately 89% occur only once, and over 25% lies in the top ten. The material sequenced was peripheral blood, taken before any cancer treatment. The receptors here all came from a female donor over 55 with stage III squamous cell lung carcinoma.

The chain couples TRBV18 to TRBJ1-1, with a weak D call TRBD1 (5 bases). V dropped 2 bases and J dropped 2 bases, with 15 bases sitting between them. The germline gives CDR1 KGHSH, CDR2 LQKENI. The CDR3 sequence is 16 residues long. The CDR3 loop reads CASSPNQPGFNTEAFF. The CDR3 region has the DNA TGTGCCAGCTCACCAAACCAGCCAGGGTTCAACACTGAAGCTTTCTTT.

The chain is built from TRBV4-1 and TRBJ2-1, with D perhaps TRBD2 (6 bases). The V end was cut by 1 base, the J end by 10 bases, with 11 bases between. CDR3 length equals 13 residues. CDR1 is MGHRA and CDR2 is YSYEKL in the germline V gene. DNA of the CDR3: TGCGCCAGCAGCCAAGTGCGGGGTGAAGAGCAGTTCTTC. Amino acid sequence: CASSQVRGEEQFF.

This chain links TRBV30 with TRBJ1-1; the D gene is possibly TRBD1 (6 bases). The V gene lost 0 bases and the J gene lost 11 bases, with 13 bases spanning the gap. This CDR3 spans 12 amino acids. The germline V gene encodes CDR1 GTSNPN and CDR2 SVGIG (reference sequence). The CDR3: CAWSVRGSRAFF. The CDR3 DNA is TGTGCCTGGAGTGTAAGGGGGTCCAGGGCTTTCTTT.

In its sample, this clone was seen once. The chain uses TRBV9 and TRBJ2-3; maybe TRBD2 (6 bases). The germline gives CDR1 SGDLS, CDR2 YYNGEE. The CDR3 runs 17 residues. Trimming took 0 bases from V and 1 from J, leaving 15 bases between them. CDR3 sequence: CASSVVPGLARTDTQYF. The CDR3 DNA follows: TGTGCCAGCAGCGTAGTCCCTGGGCTAGCGCGCACAGATACGCAGTATTTT.

This chain joins TRBV5-4 and TRBJ2-1, with D tentatively TRBD1 (6 bases). This CDR3 contains 16 residues. Germline CDR1 is SGHNT and CDR2 is YYREEE (reference sequence). V gave up 4 bases and J gave up 7 bases, with 21 bases separating them. In DNA form, the CDR3 reads TGTGCCAGCAGCGTAGGTCTTGGGGCTAGGGGGAATGAGCAGTTCTTC. This sequence encodes CASSVGLGARGNEQFF.

The chain links TRBV30 to TRBJ2-3; tentative D call: TRBD2 (6 bases). Germline V gives CDR1 GTSNPN, CDR2 SVGIG (reference sequence). Trimming left V 2 bases short and J 1 base short, with 10 bases between. The CDR3 is made up of 14 amino acids. Here the CDR3 reads CAWSSSAGTDTQYF. Here the CDR3 DNA reads TGTGCCTGGAGTTCTAGCGCTGGCACAGATACGCAGTATTTT. Filled out from reference TRBV30 and TRBJ2-3, the complete variable domain reads SQTIHQWPATLVQPVGSPLSLECTVEGTSNPNLYWYRQAAGRGLQLLFYSVGIGQISSEVPQNLSASRPQDRQFILSSKKLLLSDSGFYLCAWSSSAGTDTQYFGPGTRLTVL.

The chain links TRBV30 to TRBJ2-5, with no clear D. V was shortened by 0 bases and J by 1 base, with 12 bases between the two germline ends. CDR3 length equals 15 residues. Germline V gives CDR1 GTSNPN, CDR2 SVGIG (reference sequence). The CDR3 protein is CAWSVGLGIQETQYF. For the CDR3, the DNA is TGTGCCTGGAGTGTAGGATTGGGAATCCAAGAGACCCAGTACTTC.

This clone has just a few counts. The gene calls are TRBV7-9 and TRBJ1-4; weak D call: TRBD1 (6 bases). The CDR3 loop spans 17 amino acids. V lost 5 bases to trimming and J lost 1 base, with 17 bases between them. Germline CDR1 SEHNR, CDR2 FQNEAQ (reference sequence). This CDR3 is CASSPVRGAGTNEKLFF. CDR3 sequence (DNA): TGTGCCAGCAGCCCCGTCCGGGGGGCCGGAACTAATGAAAAACTGTTTTTT.

The chain recombines TRBV19 with TRBJ1-1, with a tentative D call TRBD1 (6 bases). Per the germline V gene, CDR1 is LNHDA and CDR2 is SQIVND (reference sequence). Trimming removed 6 bases from V and 3 bases from J, with 14 bases in between. This CDR3 is built from 14 residues. CDR3 amino acids: CASRTSTGHTEAFF. The CDR3 nucleotides read TGTGCCAGTAGAACCTCGACAGGCCACACTGAAGCTTTCTTT.

CDR3 nucleotide sequence: TGCGCCAGCAGCTTGGACCGGGGCAGCTCCTACGAGCAGTACTTC. Translated, it gives CASSLDRGSSYEQYF. The chain links TRBV5-1 to TRBJ2-7, with D perhaps given as TRBD1 or TRBD2 (5 bases each). Trimming shortened V by 0 bases and J by 0 bases, and 10 bases separated the two germline ends. This CDR3 contains 15 residues. Germline V gene data show CDR1 as SGHRS and CDR2 as YFSETQ.

The chain uses TRBV6-1 and TRBJ1-4; a possible D gene is TRBD1 (5 bases). Germline CDR1 reads MNHNS; CDR2 reads SASEGT. V gave up 6 bases and J gave up 8 bases, with 19 bases separating them. The CDR3 spans 15 residues. The CDR3 region has the DNA TGTGCCAGCAGGCCGGGGGGAGAACCGGTCGAAAAACTGTTTTTT. It encodes CASRPGGEPVEKLFF.

The chain employs TRBV4-2 and TRBJ2-2; 7 positions match TRBD1. V lost 0 bases and J lost 2; bases outside the gene matches: 6. CDR3 length equals 17 residues. The germline V gene encodes CDR1 LGHNA and CDR2 YNFKEQ. CDR3 sequence: CASSQDEYRGNTGELFF. DNA of the CDR3: TGTGCCAGCAGCCAAGATGAGTACAGGGGCAACACCGGGGAGCTGTTTTTT.

V is TRBV5-1 and J is TRBJ2-3, with 8 bases aligning to TRBD2. V shed 3 bases and J 4 bases; nucleotides not matched to a gene: 4. CDR3 length: 14 amino acids. CDR1 SGHRS and CDR2 YFSETQ come from the germline V gene. The CDR3, as DNA: TGCGCCAGCAGCTGGGGACTAGATGCAGATACGCAGTATTTT. Residues: CASSWGLDADTQYF.

V usage is TRBV30 and J usage is TRBJ1-2; TRBD1 matches 11 bases. The V and J ends lost 2 bases and 8 bases, in that order; junction bases with no gene match: 7. Germline V CDR1 and CDR2: GTSNPN, SVGIG (reference sequence). CDR3 length: 14 residues. The CDR3 DNA reads as TGTGCCTGGAGTAGGGACAGGGGGACGGGAGGCTACACCTTC. Encoded protein: CAWSRDRGTGGYTF.

The chain employs TRBV19 and TRBJ1-1, with 10 nucleotides matching TRBD1. Germline loops: CDR1 LNHDA, CDR2 SQIVND (reference sequence). The junction had 22 bases not matched to a gene; V was cut back by 10 bases and J by 11 bases. The CDR3 is 16 residues long. CDR3 sequence: CATRDRGSLGSGRAFF. The CDR3 nucleotides read TGTGCCACCCGGGACAGGGGTTCCCTAGGCAGCGGGCGGGCTTTCTTT.

This chain uses TRBV28 with TRBJ1-5; D remains unclear. Trimming shortened V by 6 bases and J by 0 bases, and 12 bases separated the two germline ends. Germline V lookup: CDR1 MDHEN, CDR2 SYDVKM. This CDR3 is 15 amino acids long. CDR3 in DNA: TGTGCCAGCAGCCGCCCGGCAGGTAGCAATCAGCCCCAGCATTTT. This translates into CASSRPAGSNQPQHF.

This chain joins TRBV6-1 and TRBJ2-7; TRBD2 agrees at 13 bases. This CDR3 contains 18 residues. J was trimmed by 0 bases and V by 4 bases; bases with no gene match: 9. The germline V gene has CDR1 MNHNS and CDR2 SASEGT. In nucleotides, the CDR3 is TGTGCCAGCAGTGCTAGACTAGCGGGAGGCACCCACTCCTACGAGCAGTACTTC. Translated: CASSARLAGGTHSYEQYF.

The chain is built from TRBV5-6 and TRBJ2-7, with 7 bases aligning to TRBD1. Unmatched junction bases numbered 6, after V lost 4 bases and J lost 2 bases. The CDR3 consists of 14 residues. CDR1 and CDR2 (germline): SGHDT, YYEEEE. The CDR3 nucleotides are TGTGCCAGCAGCCGGGCAGGGGGTCCCTACGAGCAGTACTTC. Protein sequence: CASSRAGGPYEQYF.

This chain links TRBV27 with TRBJ2-7; the D call may be TRBD1 or TRBD2 (5 bases each). This CDR3 has 14 residues. The ends were cut back, 1 base at V and 3 bases at J, with 10 bases in the middle. Germline loops: CDR1 MNHEY, CDR2 SMNVEV (reference sequence). The CDR3 DNA sequence: TGTGCCAGCAGTTTATTTGGGGGAGACTACGAGCAGTACTTC. Translation gives CASSLFGGDYEQYF.

The chain recombines TRBV18 with TRBJ1-2, with TRBD1 identical over 9 bases. CDR3 length: 16 amino acids. V shed 3 bases, J shed 6 bases, and the junction held 11 bases outside the gene matches. Germline CDR1 is KGHSH and CDR2 is LQKENI. CDR3 nucleotides: TGTGCCAGCTCACCGTCTGGAACAGGGGGCTTTAATGGCTACACCTTC. Protein product: CASSPSGTGGFNGYTF. Full variable domain (remainder filled in from reference TRBV18 and TRBJ1-2): NAGVMQNPRHLVRRRGQEARLRCSPMKGHSHVYWYRQLPEEGLKFMVYLQKENIIDESGMPKERFSAEFPKEGPSILRIQQVVRGDSAAYFCASSPSGTGGFNGYTFGSGTRLTVV.